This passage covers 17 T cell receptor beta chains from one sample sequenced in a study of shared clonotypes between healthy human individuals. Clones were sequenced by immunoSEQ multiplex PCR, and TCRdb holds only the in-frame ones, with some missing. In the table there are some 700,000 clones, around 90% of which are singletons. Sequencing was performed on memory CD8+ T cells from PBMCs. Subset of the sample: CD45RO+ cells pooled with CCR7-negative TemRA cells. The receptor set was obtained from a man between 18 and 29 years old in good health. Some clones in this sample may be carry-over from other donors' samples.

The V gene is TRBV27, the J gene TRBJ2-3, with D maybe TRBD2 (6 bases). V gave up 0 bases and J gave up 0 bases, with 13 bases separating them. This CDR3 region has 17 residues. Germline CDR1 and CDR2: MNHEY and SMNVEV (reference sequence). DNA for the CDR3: TGTGCCAGCAGTTTATCCCGACTAGTTTCTAGCACAGATACGCAGTATTTT. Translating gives CASSLSRLVSSTDTQYF.

The CDR3 sequence: CAWGGNTEAFF. The DNA for the CDR3 is TGTGCCTGGGGGGGTAACACTGAAGCTTTCTTT. The genes are TRBV30 and TRBJ1-1; possible D gene TRBD1, 5 bases. Trimming cost V 5 bases and J 2 bases, with 6 bases left between them. The length of the CDR3 is 11 residues. CDR1 is GTSNPN, CDR2 SVGIG, per germline (reference sequence).

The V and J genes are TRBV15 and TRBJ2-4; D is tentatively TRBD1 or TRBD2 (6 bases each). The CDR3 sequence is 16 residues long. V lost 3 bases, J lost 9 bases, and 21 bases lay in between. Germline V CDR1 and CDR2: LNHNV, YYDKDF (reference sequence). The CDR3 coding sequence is TGTGCCACCAGCAGTTGGGAATTGGGGGGCGCGGGCATTCAGTACTTC. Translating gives CATSSWELGGAGIQYF.

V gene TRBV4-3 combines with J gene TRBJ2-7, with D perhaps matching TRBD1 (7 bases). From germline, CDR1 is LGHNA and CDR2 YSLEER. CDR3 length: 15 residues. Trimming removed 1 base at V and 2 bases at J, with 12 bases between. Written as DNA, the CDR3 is TGCGCCAGCAGCCAAGTGGGCGGGACAGCCTACGAGCAGTACTTC. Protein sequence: CASSQVGGTAYEQYF.

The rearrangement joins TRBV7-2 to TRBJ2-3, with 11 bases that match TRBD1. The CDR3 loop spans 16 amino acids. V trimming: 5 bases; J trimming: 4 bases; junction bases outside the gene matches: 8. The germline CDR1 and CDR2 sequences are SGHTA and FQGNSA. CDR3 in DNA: TGTGCCAGCAGCGAGGAGGACAGGGGGCCCCCAGATACGCAGTATTTT. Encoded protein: CASSEEDRGPPDTQYF.

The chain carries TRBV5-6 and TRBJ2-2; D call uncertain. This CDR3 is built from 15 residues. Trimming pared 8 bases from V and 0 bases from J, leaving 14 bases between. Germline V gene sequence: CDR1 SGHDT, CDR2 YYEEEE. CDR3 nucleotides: TGTGCCAGTTACGTTTTGGGGACGAACACCGGGGAGCTGTTTTTT. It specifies CASYVLGTNTGELFF.

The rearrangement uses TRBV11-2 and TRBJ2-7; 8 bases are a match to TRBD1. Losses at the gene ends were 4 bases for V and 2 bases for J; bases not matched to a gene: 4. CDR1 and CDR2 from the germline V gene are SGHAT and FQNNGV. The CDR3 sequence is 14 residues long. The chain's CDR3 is CASSWTGSTYEQYF. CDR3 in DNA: TGTGCCAGCAGCTGGACAGGGAGCACCTACGAGCAGTACTTC.

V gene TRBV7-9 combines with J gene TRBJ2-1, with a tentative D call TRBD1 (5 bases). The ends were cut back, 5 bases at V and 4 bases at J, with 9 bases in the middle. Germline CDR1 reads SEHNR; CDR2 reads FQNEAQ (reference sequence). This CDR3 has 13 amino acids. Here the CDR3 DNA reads TGTGCCAGCAGCATACAGGCTTACAATGAGCAGTTCTTC. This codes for CASSIQAYNEQFF.

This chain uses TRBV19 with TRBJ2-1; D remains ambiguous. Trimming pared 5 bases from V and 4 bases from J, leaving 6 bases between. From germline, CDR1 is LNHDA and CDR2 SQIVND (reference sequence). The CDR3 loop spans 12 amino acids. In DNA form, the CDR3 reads TGTGCCAGTAGTGTCCGGTACAATGAGCAGTTCTTC. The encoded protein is CASSVRYNEQFF.

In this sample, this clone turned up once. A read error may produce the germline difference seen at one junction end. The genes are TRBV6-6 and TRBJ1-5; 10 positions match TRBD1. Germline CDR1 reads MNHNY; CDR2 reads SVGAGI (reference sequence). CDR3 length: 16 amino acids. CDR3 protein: CASSHSGTGGNQPQHF. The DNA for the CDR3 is TGTGCCAGCAGTCACTCCGGGACAGGGGGCAATCAGCCCCAGCATTTT.

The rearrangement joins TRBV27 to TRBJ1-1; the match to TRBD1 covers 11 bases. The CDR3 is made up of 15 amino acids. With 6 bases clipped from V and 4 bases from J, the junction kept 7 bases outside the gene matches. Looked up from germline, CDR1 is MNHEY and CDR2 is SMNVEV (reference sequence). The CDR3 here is CASSPGTGGFTEAFF. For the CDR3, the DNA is TGTGCCAGCAGCCCCGGGACAGGGGGATTCACTGAAGCTTTCTTT.

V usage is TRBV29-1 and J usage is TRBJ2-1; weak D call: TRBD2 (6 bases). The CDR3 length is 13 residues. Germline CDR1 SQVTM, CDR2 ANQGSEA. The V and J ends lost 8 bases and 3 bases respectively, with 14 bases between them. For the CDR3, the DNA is TGCAGCCTCCGGGACTCCGTCTACAATGAGCAGTTCTTC. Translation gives CSLRDSVYNEQFF.

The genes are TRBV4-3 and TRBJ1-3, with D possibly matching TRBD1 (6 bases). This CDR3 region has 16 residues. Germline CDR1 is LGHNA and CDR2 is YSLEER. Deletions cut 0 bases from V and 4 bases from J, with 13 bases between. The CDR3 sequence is CASSQDPGVWGNTIYF. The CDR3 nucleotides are TGCGCCAGCAGCCAAGATCCAGGGGTCTGGGGAAACACCATATATTTT.

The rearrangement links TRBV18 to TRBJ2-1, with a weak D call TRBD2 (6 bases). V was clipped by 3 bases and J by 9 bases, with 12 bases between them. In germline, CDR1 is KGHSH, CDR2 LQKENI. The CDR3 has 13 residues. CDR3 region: CASSPGGLVEQFF. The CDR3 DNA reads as TGTGCCAGCTCACCTGGAGGGTTGGTTGAGCAGTTCTTC.

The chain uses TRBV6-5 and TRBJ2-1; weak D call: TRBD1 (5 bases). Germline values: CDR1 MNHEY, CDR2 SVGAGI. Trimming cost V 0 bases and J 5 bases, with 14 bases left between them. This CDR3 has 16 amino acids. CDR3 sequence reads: CASSYSSRTLHNEQFF. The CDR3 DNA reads TGTGCCAGCAGTTACTCGAGTCGGACACTACACAATGAGCAGTTCTTC.

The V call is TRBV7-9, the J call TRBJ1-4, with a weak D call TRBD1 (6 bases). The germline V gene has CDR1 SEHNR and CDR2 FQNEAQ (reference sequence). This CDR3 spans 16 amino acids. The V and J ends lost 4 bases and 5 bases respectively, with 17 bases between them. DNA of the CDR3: TGTGCCAGCAGCTCCCCGGGGGGGCAGAGGAATGAAAAACTGTTTTTT. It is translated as CASSSPGGQRNEKLFF.

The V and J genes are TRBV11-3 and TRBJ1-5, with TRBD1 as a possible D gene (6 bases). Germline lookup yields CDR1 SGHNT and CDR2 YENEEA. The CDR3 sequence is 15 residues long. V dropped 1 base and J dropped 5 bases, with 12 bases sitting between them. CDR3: CASSLVRQGHQPQHF. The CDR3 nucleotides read TGTGCCAGCAGCTTAGTACGGCAGGGGCATCAGCCCCAGCATTTT.